One and the same sample provided the 2 T cell receptor beta chains below, sequenced in a study of cytomegalovirus exposure and HLA in healthy donors. PCR involved 60 Vbeta and 13 Jbeta primers. Repertoires were generated with immunoSEQ multiplex PCR, while TCRdb's copy carries only in-frame clones and drops some. The sample lists about 200,000 clones, around 83% occurring once. Material: PBMCs. The receptors originated from a woman between 50 and 59 years old in good health and CMV-seropositive.

This chain uses TRBV28 with TRBJ1-5; 7 nucleotides agree with TRBD1. Germline CDR1 MDHEN, CDR2 SYDVKM. The CDR3 has 14 amino acids. The V gene end was trimmed by 8 bases and the J gene end by 3 bases; junction bases not matched to a gene: 7. The CDR3 is CASSSDRNNQPQHF. CDR3 in DNA: TGTGCCAGCTCCTCGGACAGGAACAATCAGCCCCAGCATTTT.

This chain uses TRBV11-2 with TRBJ2-1; 10 nucleotides line up with TRBD1. After removal of 4 bases from V and 2 bases from J, the junction contained 2 bases not matched to a gene. This CDR3 has 15 residues. Germline CDR1 is SGHAT and CDR2 is FQNNGV. The CDR3 nucleotides read TGTGCCAGCAGCTACGGGACAGGGGCCTACAATGAGCAGTTCTTC. Protein product: CASSYGTGAYNEQFF.